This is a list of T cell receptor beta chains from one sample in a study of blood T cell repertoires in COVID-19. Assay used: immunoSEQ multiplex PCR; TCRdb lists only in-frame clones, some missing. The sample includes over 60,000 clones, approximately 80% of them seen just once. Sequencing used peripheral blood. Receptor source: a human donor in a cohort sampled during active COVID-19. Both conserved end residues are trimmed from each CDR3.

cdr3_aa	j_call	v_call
ASGDSNQPQH	TRBJ1-5	TRBV27
ASRGQSNEAF	TRBJ1-1	TRBV6-6
ACTLAGGTEQF	TRBJ2-1	TRBV30
ASSPGLAPSYEQY	TRBJ2-7	TRBV19
ASIGPVNEQF	TRBJ2-1	TRBV5-1
SVLWPGHYEQY	TRBJ2-7	TRBV29-1
ASSDAGGPGELF	TRBJ2-2	TRBV25-1
SASRRGLYEQY	TRBJ2-7	TRBV20-1
ASTDVAGVETQY	TRBJ2-5	TRBV7-9
AISEMGGETQY	TRBJ2-5	TRBV10-3
ASSRRDSYGYT	TRBJ1-2	TRBV6-2/TRBV6-3
ASSFHLPGTEAF	TRBJ1-1	TRBV28
ASTPPGGWGNQPQH	TRBJ1-5	TRBV19
ASSPSSGTTAYEQY	TRBJ2-7	TRBV5-5
ASSGGVGDTQY	TRBJ2-3	TRBV25-1
AIAGGTGDYGYT	TRBJ1-2	TRBV10-3
ASSLGVGGNELF	TRBJ1-4	TRBV5-5
ASSRVDTRNTEAF	TRBJ1-1	TRBV3-1/TRBV3-2
ASKVGGVGETQY	TRBJ2-5	TRBV28
ASSWTTSATDTQY	TRBJ2-3	TRBV6-5
ASSQEDFVMNTEAF	TRBJ1-1	TRBV7-8
ASSSYYGFRTYNEQF	TRBJ2-1	TRBV3-1/TRBV3-2
AISETRGQGALGYT	TRBJ1-2	TRBV10-3
ASSPPHLGSPLH	TRBJ1-6	TRBV7-2
ASSLIVREQY	TRBJ2-7	TRBV27
ASSFTSGSTDTQY	TRBJ2-3	TRBV7-9
ASSPTSVGELF	TRBJ2-2	TRBV5-5
ASGSPQVANQPQH	TRBJ1-5	TRBV12-5
ASSFGTGLYGYT	TRBJ1-2	TRBV6-2/TRBV6-3